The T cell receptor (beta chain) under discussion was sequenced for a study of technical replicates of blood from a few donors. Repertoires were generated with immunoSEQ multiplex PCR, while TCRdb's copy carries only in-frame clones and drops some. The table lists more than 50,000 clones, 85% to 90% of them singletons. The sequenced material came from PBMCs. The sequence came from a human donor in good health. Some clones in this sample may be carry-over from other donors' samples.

In DNA, the CDR3 is TGTGCCTGGACCCCCGGCGGGTCCTACGAGCAGTACTTC. The encoded protein is CAWTPGGSYEQYF. This sequence joins TRBV30 and TRBJ2-7; TRBD2 might be the D (5 bases). Germline V gene data show CDR1 as GTSNPN and CDR2 as SVGIG (reference sequence). Trimming took 4 bases from V and 1 from J, leaving 11 bases between them. The CDR3 extends over 13 amino acids.